This TCR beta chain was sequenced for a study of blood T cell repertoires in COVID-19. In the study's own analysis: Reference gene primers were amplified, and this amplification served to estimate nucleated cell counts. Sequenced by immunoSEQ multiplex PCR; TCRdb stores in-frame clones only, minus some. V and J calls and clone size are copied from that table; D and trimming were computed from the DNA. The sample carries tens of thousands of clones, about 86% recorded once. There are 12 residues in the CDR3. Trimming shortened V by 6 bases and J by 3 bases, and 8 bases separated the two germline ends. CDR1 is MGHRA, CDR2 YSYEKL, per germline.

The genes are TRBV4-1 and TRBJ1-2; D remains unclear. Sequencing was done on a sample of peripheral blood. The receptor comes from a man aged 40-49 years with acute or convalescent COVID-19. This chain's CDR3 is CASRGRDYGYTF. The CDR3, as DNA: TGCGCCAGCAGGGGTCGGGACTATGGCTACACCTTC.